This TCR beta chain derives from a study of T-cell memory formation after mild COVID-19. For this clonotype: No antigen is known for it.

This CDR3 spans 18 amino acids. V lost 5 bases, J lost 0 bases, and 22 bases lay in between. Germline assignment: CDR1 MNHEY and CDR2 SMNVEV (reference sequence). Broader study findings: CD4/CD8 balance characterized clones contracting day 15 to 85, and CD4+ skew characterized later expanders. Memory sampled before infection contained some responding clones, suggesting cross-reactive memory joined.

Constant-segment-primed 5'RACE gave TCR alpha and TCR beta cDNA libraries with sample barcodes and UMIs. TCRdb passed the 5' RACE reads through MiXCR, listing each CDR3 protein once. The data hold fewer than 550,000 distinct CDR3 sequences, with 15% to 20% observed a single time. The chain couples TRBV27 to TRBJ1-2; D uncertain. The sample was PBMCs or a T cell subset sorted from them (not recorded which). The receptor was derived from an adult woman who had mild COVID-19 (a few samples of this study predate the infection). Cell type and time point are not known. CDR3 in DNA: TGTGCCAGCAGTCTTAGGAGTATTGGGAGTATCTCTAACTATGGCTACACCTTC. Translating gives CASSLRSIGSISNYGYTF.